The clone carrying this TCR beta chain was counted a single time. Its matching antigen is unknown. This record comes from a study of cytomegalovirus exposure and HLA in healthy donors. General observations from the study: For most subjects, TCR beta sequences were reported to predict HLA-A and HLA-B alleles with accuracy.

CDR1 is MDHEN, CDR2 SYDVKM, per germline. Trimming at V came to 7 bases and at J to 5 bases, leaving 10 bases not matched to a gene. The CDR3 is 14 residues long. Primers for the PCR totalled 60 Vbeta and 13 Jbeta. Clones were sequenced by immunoSEQ multiplex PCR, and TCRdb holds only the in-frame ones, with some missing. The table has more than 200,000 clones, more than 75% seen once. This sequence was found in a human donor in good health. J is TRBJ2-7 and V is TRBV28; 8 nucleotides align to TRBD1. The sequencing input was PBMCs. The CDR3 region has the DNA TGTGCCAGCACCCCTTCAGGACAGGGTAACGAGCAGTACTTC. It encodes CASTPSGQGNEQYF.